This T cell receptor beta chain was captured in a study of blood T cell repertoires in COVID-19. On the study more broadly: Samples of COVID-19 (acute and convalescent) were obtained from the United States, Italy and Spain. From T cells, B-cell-depleted T cells, or PBMCs came the material, which was cDNA or gDNA.

The CDR3 extends over 15 amino acids. Germline V gene data show CDR1 as MNHEY and CDR2 as SMNVEV (reference sequence). J lost 2 bases, V lost 2 bases, and 3 bases had no gene match. Original data processing: Reference gene primer amplification yielded estimated nucleated cell counts. TCRdb's table, derived via immunoSEQ multiplex PCR, lists solely in-frame clones and lacks some. V, J and clone size are those of that table, while D and trimming were read from the DNA. The sample shows about 260,000 clones, around 87% of them seen only once. The receptor was isolated from a woman in her 40s who had recovered from COVID-19. What was sequenced was peripheral blood. The chain is built from TRBV27 and TRBJ2-3; TRBD1 matches 8 bases. CDR3 sequence (DNA): TGTGCCAGCAGTTTACGGGACAGGCACACAGATACGCAGTATTTT. Translating gives CASSLRDRHTDTQYF.